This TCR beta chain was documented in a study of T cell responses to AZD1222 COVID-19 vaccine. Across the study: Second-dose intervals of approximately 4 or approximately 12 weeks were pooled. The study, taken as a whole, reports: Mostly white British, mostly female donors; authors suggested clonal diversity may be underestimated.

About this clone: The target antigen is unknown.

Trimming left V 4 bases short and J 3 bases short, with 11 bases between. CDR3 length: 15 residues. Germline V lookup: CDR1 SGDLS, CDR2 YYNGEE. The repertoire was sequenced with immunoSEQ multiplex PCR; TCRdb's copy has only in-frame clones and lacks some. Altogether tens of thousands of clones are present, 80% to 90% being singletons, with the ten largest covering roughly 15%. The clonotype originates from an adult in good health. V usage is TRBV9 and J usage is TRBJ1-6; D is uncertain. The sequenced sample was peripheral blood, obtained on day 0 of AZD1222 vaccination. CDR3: CASSPWRLYNSPLHF. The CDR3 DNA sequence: TGTGCCAGCAGCCCCTGGAGGCTCTATAATTCACCCCTCCACTTT.